These 13 T cell receptor beta chains were all obtained from the same sample, sequenced in a study of tumor-infiltrating lymphocytes in primary liver carcinoma. cDNA specific to TCR beta was made from around 470 ng of total RNA, with a constant-region primer employed for priming. Library construction for TCR beta comprised three nested multiplex PCR rounds performed with slightly modified ARM-PCR. Amplification in the first two PCR rounds was performed using TRBV1-TRBV30 forward primers and a C-beta reverse primer for 10 cycles each. TCRdb reprocessed the multiplex PCR reads via MiXCR and lists one record per CDR3 protein. The sample has around 210,000 distinct CDR3 sequences, approximately 64% seen once. For blood RNA, unsorted whole blood served as the source, and germline DNA was extracted too. Sequencing was done on a sample of peripheral blood. The receptors come from a woman aged 55-69 years with primary liver carcinoma and hepatitis B virus infection.

Details on this clonotype: The germline gene is not matched at one end of the junction; a read error may be the cause. J is TRBJ2-2 and V is TRBV2; no clear D gene. CDR3 length: 13 amino acids. CDR1 is SNHLY, CDR2 FYNNEI, per germline. In DNA, the CDR3 is TGTGTCAGCAGAACGGACCCTACCGGGGAGCTGTTTTTT. It codes for CVSRTDPTGELFF.

A word on this clonotype: The junction differs from germline at one of its ends, possibly a read error. The chain links TRBV11-2 to TRBJ2-3, with D hard to call. This CDR3 has 12 amino acids. CDR1 and CDR2 (germline): SGHAT, FQNNGV. CDR3 DNA sequence: TGTGCCAGCAGCTTGGGGTCAGATACACAGTATTTT. This sequence encodes CASSLGSDTQYF.

V gene TRBV1 combines with J gene TRBJ2-3; TRBD2 is the table's D call and was not checked against the DNA. TRBV1 is noted as a pseudogene. The CDR3 spans 17 residues. The CDR3 nucleotides are TGCACCAGCAAGACCGGGACTAGCGGAACTAGCGCAGATACGCAGTATTTT. This gives the protein CTSKTGTSGTSADTQYF.

This clonotype was found a few times. The rearrangement uses TRBV28 and TRBJ2-3; TRBD2 matches at 13 bases. This CDR3 has 15 residues. In germline, CDR1 is MDHEN, CDR2 SYDVKM. V was clipped by 5 bases and J by 8 bases; unmatched bases: 7. CDR3 nucleotide sequence: TGTGCCAGCAGTGAGGGACTAGCGGGGCAGTTTACGCAGTATTTT. It codes for CASSEGLAGQFTQYF.

V gene TRBV30 combines with J gene TRBJ2-3; D might be TRBD2 (6 bases). Germline CDR1 GTSNPN, CDR2 SVGIG (reference sequence). This CDR3 region has 15 residues. The V end lost 6 bases, the J end lost 0 bases, and 16 bases lay between the germline ends. The CDR3 region is CACQTLAVSTDTQYF. The CDR3 region has the DNA TGTGCCTGTCAGACCTTAGCGGTTAGCACAGATACGCAGTATTTT.

To note about this clonotype: One base away lies a much larger clone, so this may be a sequencing read error. The rearrangement joins TRBV12-3 or TRBV12-4 to TRBJ1-2; 12 bases map to TRBD1. The CDR3 consists of 16 residues. The CDR3 coding sequence is TGTGCCACCAGTTTAGCGGGACAGGGGGCGTTCTATGGCTACACCTTC. Its protein is CATSLAGQGAFYGYTF.

This clonotype was found once. The chain is built from TRBV11-2 and TRBJ2-7; a weak D match, TRBD1 (6 bases). The V end lost 6 bases, the J end lost 2 bases, and 17 bases lay between the germline ends. The CDR3 consists of 15 residues. The V gene's germline CDR1 is SGHAT and CDR2 FQNNGV. The CDR3 spells CASRSTDSGPYEQYF. The CDR3 DNA sequence: TGTGCCAGCAGGTCCACGGACAGTGGCCCCTACGAGCAGTACTTC.

About this clonotype itself: A clone one base away is much larger, so this may be a read error. This rearrangement joins TRBV28 to TRBJ1-6, with 9 bases aligning to TRBD1. The CDR3 spans 18 residues. In germline, CDR1 is MDHEN, CDR2 SYDVKM. The trim removed 7 bases at V and 2 bases at J, leaving 12 bases unmatched. The CDR3 region is CASTPMPGQGPYNSPLHF. CDR3 in DNA: TGTGCCAGCACTCCAATGCCGGGACAGGGACCCTATAATTCACCCCTCCACTTT. Together with reference TRBV28 and TRBJ1-6, the CDR3 gives the full variable domain: DVKVTQSSRYLVKRTGEKVFLECVQDMDHENMFWYRQDPGLGLRLIYFSYDVKMKEKGDIPEGYSVSREKKERFSLILESASTNQTSMYLCASTPMPGQGPYNSPLHFGNGTRLTVT.

A word on this clonotype: The junction departs from the called germline gene at one end, perhaps through a read error. CDR3 in amino acids: CATSDRTGTTYNGQFF. The DNA for the CDR3 is TGTGCCACCAGTGATCGGACGGGGACGACTTACAATGGGCAGTTCTTC. The chain is built from TRBV24-1 and TRBJ2-1; either TRBD1 or TRBD2 may supply D (5 bases each). Germline V CDR1 and CDR2: KGHDR, SFDVKD. The length of the CDR3 is 16 residues.

On this clonotype: One end of the junction fails to match germline, which may point to a read error. The chain carries TRBV11-2 and TRBJ1-6; no reliable D call. In germline, CDR1 is SGHAT, CDR2 FQNNGV. CDR3 size: 16 residues. The CDR3 reads CAISPRRTTNLPPLHF. CDR3 coding DNA: TGTGCCATCAGCCCGAGGCGGACTACCAACCTTCCACCCCTCCACTTT.

This clonotype occurred once. At one boundary the junction diverges from the germline segment, which might be a read error. The V call is TRBV11-1, the J call TRBJ2-1; D is perhaps TRBD2 (5 bases). The germline gives CDR1 SGHAT, CDR2 FQDESV (reference sequence). The CDR3 is 13 amino acids. In DNA, the CDR3 is TGTACCAGCAGCCCCTCGCGGTACTATGAGCGGCTCTTC. As protein: CTSSPSRYYERLF.

For this clonotype: A much larger clone differs by one base, so this may be a read error. This chain joins TRBV30 and TRBJ2-2, with TRBD1 as a possible D gene (5 bases). Germline V CDR1 and CDR2: GTSNPN, SVGIG (reference sequence). The CDR3 contains 15 residues. The ends were cut back, 2 bases at V and 4 bases at J, with 14 bases in the middle. The CDR3 reads CAWSPRTLSTGELFF. The CDR3, as DNA: TGTGCCTGGAGTCCGCGGACACTGAGCACCGGGGAGCTGTTTTTT. Together with reference TRBV30 and TRBJ2-2, the CDR3 gives the full variable domain: SQTIHQWPATLVQPVGSPLSLECTVEGTSNPNLYWYRQAAGRGLQLLFYSVGIGQISSEVPQNLSASRPQDRQFILSSKKLLLSDSGFYLCAWSPRTLSTGELFFGEGSRLTVL.

Regarding this clonotype: A much larger clonotype is one base distant, so this may be a read error. Lacking the conserved final phenylalanine or tryptophan, this CDR3 likely reflects a read error. The chain is built from TRBV10-1 and TRBJ2-1; perhaps TRBD2 as D (5 bases). The CDR3 spans 15 residues. V was clipped by 11 bases and J by 8 bases, with 25 bases between them. Germline V lookup: CDR1 WNHNN, CDR2 SYGVQD (reference sequence). The CDR3: CARNTDLEGVDEQFL. The CDR3 DNA is TGCGCCCGAAATACTGACCTAGAGGGTGTCGATGAGCAGTTCTTA.